The 31 T cell receptor beta chains in this list originate from one sample, sequenced in a study of control samples from healthy donors and cancer patients. The method was immunoSEQ multiplex PCR; TCRdb's version includes in-frame clones alone and lacks a portion of them. The sample has approximately 170,000 clones, around 90% seen once. Material for sequencing was blood. All receptors come from a young man in good health.

The rearrangement links TRBV6-6 to TRBJ2-7; 7 nucleotides match TRBD1. J gave up 0 bases and V 5 bases, and 13 bases lay outside the gene matches. Germline loops: CDR1 MNHNY, CDR2 SVGAGI (reference sequence). The CDR3 is 17 residues long. The CDR3 loop is CASSPSTADRRSYEQYF. The CDR3 coding sequence is TGTGCCAGCAGTCCCTCCACCGCGGACAGGCGCTCCTACGAGCAGTACTTC.

The chain employs TRBV7-3 and TRBJ1-1, with a tentative D call TRBD1 (5 bases). Per the germline V gene, CDR1 is SGHTA and CDR2 is FQGTGA. This CDR3 contains 17 residues. The V end lost 1 base, the J end lost 3 bases, and 18 bases lay between the germline ends. The CDR3 DNA is TGTGCCAGCAGCTTAAACTCCCCGGGGCAGGGATACACTGAAGCTTTCTTT. Translating it yields CASSLNSPGQGYTEAFF.

This chain connects TRBV5-1 to TRBJ1-5; the D is unclear. Trimming pared 0 bases from V and 3 bases from J, leaving 13 bases between. The CDR3 is 16 amino acids. CDR1 SGHRS and CDR2 YFSETQ come from the germline V gene. CDR3 in amino acids: CASSLEADLFNQPQHF. DNA of the CDR3: TGCGCCAGCAGCTTGGAGGCGGATCTTTTCAATCAGCCCCAGCATTTT.

This clone showed up just once. This chain connects TRBV28 to TRBJ2-7; 8 bases align to TRBD1. Trimming removed 7 bases from V and 3 bases from J; junction bases left unmatched: 5. Germline CDR1 MDHEN, CDR2 SYDVKM. The CDR3 consists of 13 residues. CDR3: CASKGTGGYEQYF. CDR3 nucleotides: TGTGCCAGCAAGGGGACAGGCGGCTACGAGCAGTACTTC.

CDR3 region: CASSDGTYNEQFF. CDR3 coding DNA: TGCGCCAGCAGCGACGGGACATACAATGAGCAGTTCTTC. The chain combines TRBV10-1 with TRBJ2-1; maybe TRBD1 (6 bases). The CDR3 is made up of 13 amino acids. V dropped 6 bases and J dropped 4 bases, with 10 bases sitting between them. Germline CDR1 is WNHNN and CDR2 is SYGVQD (reference sequence).

J is TRBJ2-3 and V is TRBV9; weak D call: TRBD1 (5 bases). This CDR3 region has 16 residues. Germline values: CDR1 SGDLS, CDR2 YYNGEE. V lost 0 bases to trimming and J lost 2 bases, with 13 bases between them. The CDR3, as DNA: TGTGCCAGCAGCGTAGGGGGCGGAGCTGCCACAGATACGCAGTATTTT. This encodes CASSVGGGAATDTQYF. Complete variable domain (other parts from reference TRBV9 and TRBJ2-3): DSGVTQTPKHLITATGQRVTLRCSPRSGDLSVYWYQQSLDQGLQFLIQYYNGEERAKGNILERFSAQQFPDLHSELNLSSLELGDSALYFCASSVGGGAATDTQYFGPGTRLTVL.

V gene TRBV11-2 combines with J gene TRBJ2-1; TRBD2 matches at 9 bases. Germline loops: CDR1 SGHAT, CDR2 FQNNGV. The CDR3 length is 17 residues. V was pared by 4 bases and J by 4 bases, with 11 bases of the junction left unmatched. Here the CDR3 DNA reads TGTGCCAGCAGCTACAAAGAGGCTAGCGGGGTGTACAATGAGCAGTTCTTC. Its protein is CASSYKEASGVYNEQFF.

The genes are TRBV28 and TRBJ1-5, with 8 bases that match TRBD1. CDR1 is MDHEN and CDR2 is SYDVKM in the germline V gene. The CDR3 is 14 amino acids. The ends lost 5 bases at V and 6 bases at J; junction bases unmatched: 6. DNA for the CDR3: TGTGCCAGCAGTATCGGACAGGGTCGTCAGCCCCAGCATTTT. Its protein is CASSIGQGRQPQHF.

V gene TRBV10-1 combines with J gene TRBJ2-7; D tentatively reads TRBD1 or TRBD2 (7 bases each). V dropped 7 bases and J dropped 4 bases, with 20 bases sitting between them. Germline CDR1 and CDR2: WNHNN and SYGVQD (reference sequence). The length of the CDR3 is 15 residues. The CDR3 DNA reads TGCGCCAGCATCCCAGGGGGGGGGACACCTTACGAGCAGTACTTC. Its translation is CASIPGGGTPYEQYF.

V gene TRBV18 combines with J gene TRBJ2-2; D tentatively reads TRBD1 or TRBD2 (5 bases each). V lost 0 bases, J lost 5 bases, and 10 bases lay in between. The CDR3 loop spans 15 amino acids. Germline CDR1 is KGHSH and CDR2 is LQKENI. The CDR3, as DNA: TGTGCCAGCTCACCACCGGGGCCGGGGACCGGGGAGCTGTTTTTT. Encoded protein: CASSPPGPGTGELFF. Supplemented by reference TRBV18 and TRBJ2-2, the full variable domain reads NAGVMQNPRHLVRRRGQEARLRCSPMKGHSHVYWYRQLPEEGLKFMVYLQKENIIDESGMPKERFSAEFPKEGPSILRIQQVVRGDSAAYFCASSPPGPGTGELFFGEGSRLTVL.

This clone came up once. The CDR3 loop is CASSEGPGERAEAFF. In nucleotides, the CDR3 is TGTGCCAGCAGTGAAGGTCCCGGGGAGAGGGCTGAAGCTTTCTTT. The chain employs TRBV2 and TRBJ1-1; no clear D gene. The CDR3 runs to 15 residues. V lost 1 base and J lost 6, with 15 bases in between. Germline CDR1 is SNHLY and CDR2 is FYNNEI. The whole variable domain, remainder taken from reference TRBV2 and TRBJ1-1, is EPEVTQTPSHQVTQMGQEVILRCVPISNHLYFYWYRQILGQKVEFLVSFYNNEISEKSEIFDDQFSVERPDGSNFTLKIRSTKLEDSAMYFCASSEGPGERAEAFFGQGTRLTVV.

This chain links TRBV9 with TRBJ2-2; D not resolved. Germline V gene lookup returns CDR1 SGDLS and CDR2 YYNGEE. The V gene lost 3 bases and the J gene lost 4 bases, with 13 bases spanning the gap. This CDR3 is 15 amino acids long. CDR3 in DNA: TGTGCCAGCAGCGCCCACATAGGCGGCACCGGGGAGCTGTTTTTT. This translates into CASSAHIGGTGELFF. The entire variable domain, with the rest obtained from reference TRBV9 and TRBJ2-2, is as follows: DSGVTQTPKHLITATGQRVTLRCSPRSGDLSVYWYQQSLDQGLQFLIQYYNGEERAKGNILERFSAQQFPDLHSELNLSSLELGDSALYFCASSAHIGGTGELFFGEGSRLTVL.

As DNA, the CDR3 is TGCGCCAGCAGCTTAACCGGGCAGGGACGCTATGGCTACACCTTC. It specifies CASSLTGQGRYGYTF. The genes are TRBV5-1 and TRBJ1-2; weak D call: TRBD1 (5 bases). CDR3 length: 15 amino acids. Germline CDR1 is SGHRS and CDR2 is YFSETQ. V dropped 2 bases and J dropped 4 bases, with 15 bases sitting between them. Full variable domain (rest looked up from reference TRBV5-1 and TRBJ1-2): KAGVTQTPRYLIKTRGQQVTLSCSPISGHRSVSWYQQTPGQGLQFLFEYFSETQRNKGNFPGRFSGRQFSNSRSEMNVSTLELGDSALYLCASSLTGQGRYGYTFGSGTRLTVV.

The gene calls are TRBV7-2 and TRBJ2-5; the match to TRBD2 covers 13 bases. Germline CDR1 SGHTA, CDR2 FQGNSA. Losses at the gene ends were 4 bases for V and 2 bases for J; bases not matched to a gene: 7. There are 17 residues in the CDR3. The CDR3: CASSYRLAGGRQETQYF. The CDR3 DNA reads TGTGCCAGCAGCTACCGACTAGCGGGGGGTCGACAAGAGACCCAGTACTTC.

This chain links TRBV10-3 with TRBJ2-7; D remains unclear. This CDR3 spans 13 amino acids. Germline values: CDR1 ENHRY, CDR2 SYGVKD. Trimming removed 0 bases from V and 6 bases from J, with 9 bases in between. CDR3 DNA: TGTGCCATCAGTGAGTCTGAGTGGGGCGAGCAGTACTTC. Amino acids: CAISESEWGEQYF.

The J gene is TRBJ1-2, the V gene TRBV4-1; TRBD1 is a possible D gene (5 bases). The CDR3 loop spans 14 amino acids. V dropped 2 bases and J dropped 2 bases, with 9 bases sitting between them. Germline V gene sequence: CDR1 MGHRA, CDR2 YSYEKL. The chain's CDR3 is CASSQLTANYGYTF. The CDR3 bases are TGCGCCAGCAGCCAATTGACAGCAAACTATGGCTACACCTTC.

The chain uses TRBV30 and TRBJ2-3; the D gene is possibly TRBD1 (6 bases). CDR3 size: 15 residues. Per germline, CDR1 GTSNPN and CDR2 SVGIG (reference sequence). The V and J ends lost 2 bases and 0 bases respectively, with 12 bases between them. The CDR3 is CAWSQDRQSTDTQYF. In nucleotides, the CDR3 is TGTGCCTGGAGTCAGGACAGACAGAGCACAGATACGCAGTATTTT.

The chain joins TRBV4-1 to TRBJ1-1; D might be TRBD1 (6 bases). The germline gives CDR1 MGHRA, CDR2 YSYEKL. V was pared by 1 base and J by 1 base, with 10 bases between. The CDR3 loop spans 15 amino acids. CDR3 loop: CASSQGGGPNTEAFF. Written as DNA, the CDR3 is TGCGCCAGCAGCCAAGGTGGGGGCCCGAACACTGAAGCTTTCTTT.

This rearrangement joins TRBV6-4 to TRBJ2-3; D is possibly TRBD1 (6 bases). CDR3 size: 15 residues. Trimming removed 1 base from V and 6 bases from J, with 14 bases in between. Per germline, CDR1 MRHNA and CDR2 SNTAGT. The CDR3 nucleotides read TGTGCCAGCAGTGACTATCCTCGACAGGTGGATACGCAGTATTTT. Protein: CASSDYPRQVDTQYF.

J is TRBJ2-1 and V is TRBV4-3; no reliable D call. Germline CDR1 LGHNA, CDR2 YSLEER. The V gene lost 0 bases and the J gene lost 0 bases, with 9 bases spanning the gap. The CDR3 loop spans 16 amino acids. CDR3: CASSQDGESSYNEQFF. CDR3 DNA sequence: TGCGCCAGCAGCCAAGATGGTGAAAGCTCCTACAATGAGCAGTTCTTC.

V and J are TRBV9 and TRBJ2-1; D may be TRBD1 (6 bases). Per the germline V gene, CDR1 is SGDLS and CDR2 is YYNGEE. This CDR3 comprises 14 residues. Trimming left V 1 base short and J 6 bases short, with 11 bases between. The CDR3 region is CASSVQGPRNEQFF. The CDR3 DNA reads TGTGCCAGCAGCGTACAGGGGCCCCGCAATGAGCAGTTCTTC.

Here the CDR3 reads CASSPDSTNTGELFF. Here the CDR3 DNA reads TGTGCCAGCAGCCCGGACAGCACGAACACCGGGGAGCTGTTTTTT. The chain couples TRBV6-4 to TRBJ2-2; D may be TRBD1 (6 bases). V was trimmed by 6 bases and J by 0 bases, leaving 11 bases between them. The CDR3 covers 15 residues. Germline V gene lookup returns CDR1 MRHNA and CDR2 SNTAGT.

This chain connects TRBV2 to TRBJ2-5, with D hard to call. CDR1 is SNHLY, CDR2 FYNNEI, per germline. V lost 4 bases and J lost 6, with 12 bases in between. The CDR3 length is 13 residues. In DNA form, the CDR3 reads TGTGCCAGCAGTGCCTCGAGGAGCAAGACCCAGTACTTC. This gives the protein CASSASRSKTQYF.

Notes on this clone: The junction differs from germline at one of its ends, possibly a read error. V and J are TRBV25-1 and TRBJ2-6; D remains unclear. This CDR3 spans 18 amino acids. In germline, CDR1 is MGHDK, CDR2 SYGVNS. DNA for the CDR3: TGTGTCAGCAGTGAATTTTCGCGCAGTACTTCTGGGGCCAACGTCCTGACTTTC. It yields the protein CVSSEFSRSTSGANVLTF.

The V gene is TRBV2, the J gene TRBJ1-5, with D possibly TRBD1 on 6 matching bases. Germline-derived CDR1 and CDR2 are SNHLY and FYNNEI. The CDR3 spans 15 residues. Between the trimmed V and J ends, which lost 1 base and 5 bases, there was a span of 12 bases. The CDR3 protein is CASSEGGQGYQPQHF. DNA for the CDR3: TGTGCCAGCAGTGAAGGGGGGCAGGGGTATCAGCCCCAGCATTTT.

This chain connects TRBV5-4 to TRBJ2-1, with 11 bases matching TRBD1. V shed 4 bases, J shed 10 bases, and the junction held 10 bases outside the gene matches. CDR1 is SGHNT, CDR2 YYREEE, per germline (reference sequence). The CDR3 covers 15 residues. The CDR3 bases are TGTGCCAGCAGCCGTAGCTGGACAGGGGGCGGGGAGCAGTTCTTC. It is translated as CASSRSWTGGGEQFF.

V is TRBV19 and J is TRBJ2-4; TRBD1 might be the D (6 bases). The germline V gene encodes CDR1 LNHDA and CDR2 SQIVND (reference sequence). The CDR3 loop spans 15 amino acids. V lost 4 bases, J lost 7 bases, and 17 bases lay in between. The CDR3 loop reads CASSNRDIGGNIQYF. CDR3 bases: TGTGCCAGTAGTAACCGGGACATAGGAGGTAACATTCAGTACTTC.

The rearrangement joins TRBV4-1 to TRBJ2-5; no clear D gene. In germline, CDR1 is MGHRA, CDR2 YSYEKL. Trimming took 1 base from V and 1 from J, leaving 10 bases between them. This CDR3 spans 15 amino acids. The CDR3 region is CASSQGIAAQETQYF. The CDR3 DNA reads TGCGCCAGCAGCCAAGGGATAGCCGCCCAAGAGACCCAGTACTTC.

The V gene is TRBV10-1, the J gene TRBJ2-1; TRBD1 matches 8 bases. The CDR3 loop spans 14 amino acids. Germline V CDR1 and CDR2: WNHNN, SYGVQD (reference sequence). V shed 3 bases and J 7 bases; nucleotides not matched to a gene: 5. In DNA form, the CDR3 reads TGCGCCAGCAGTGACAGGGGGCTTTTGAATGAGCAGTTCTTC. Translation: CASSDRGLLNEQFF.

V gene TRBV15 combines with J gene TRBJ2-4; TRBD1 aligns across 9 bases. The V gene end was trimmed by 8 bases and the J gene end by 1 base; junction bases not matched to a gene: 9. Germline CDR1 and CDR2: LNHNV and YYDKDF (reference sequence). The CDR3 extends over 16 amino acids. The chain's CDR3 is CATARTGGDAKNIQYF. The CDR3 bases are TGTGCCACCGCGCGAACAGGGGGCGATGCCAAAAACATTCAGTACTTC.

The chain combines TRBV5-4 with TRBJ1-6; 8 nucleotides line up with TRBD1. V lost 0 bases to trimming and J lost 9 bases; unmatched junction nucleotides: 5. Germline V lookup: CDR1 SGHNT, CDR2 YYREEE (reference sequence). The CDR3 runs 15 residues. The CDR3: CASSLGQGLSSPLHF. CDR3 sequence (DNA): TGTGCCAGCAGCTTGGGACAGGGGCTCAGTTCACCCCTCCACTTT.